These T cell receptor beta chains were read from a single sample in a study of radiation and T cells in renal cell carcinoma. Some clones are missing from TCRdb's copy, which holds only in-frame ones; the method was immunoSEQ multiplex PCR. The sample yields roughly 120,000 clones, roughly four fifths seen once. This specimen was blood, taken from a patient whose treatment included radiotherapy and nephrectomy. Source of these receptors: a woman between 55 and 75 years old with renal cell carcinoma. Both conserved end residues are trimmed from each CDR3. The order of the fields is CDR3 protein, V gene.

CDR3: SGAGPNYGYT; V: TRBV29-1
CDR3: ASCEGTGDCYGYT; V: TRBV18
CDR3: ASSFGGDTQY; V: TRBV6-1
CDR3: ASTTNGANVLT; V: TRBV19
CDR3: ASSLDDRVLGTDTQY; V: TRBV5-1
CDR3: ASSLEGRDNQPQH; V: TRBV5-1
CDR3: ASSFYPERETQY; V: TRBV7-7
CDR3: ASGQGSSGYT; V: TRBV6-5
CDR3: ASSQWDRSYEQY; V: TRBV14
CDR3: ASSFPGQTRYEQY; V: TRBV5-1
CDR3: ASSSLTTGAYEQY; V: TRBV6-5
CDR3: ASSYWTGSAEAF; V: TRBV5-4
CDR3: ASSLDYRYNEQF; V: TRBV11-2
CDR3: AISESNDRGDEQF; V: TRBV10-3
CDR3: ASSELGRGSQPQH; V: TRBV2
CDR3: ASSLGTNVGEQPQH; V: TRBV7-8
CDR3: ASSPTPNKNEKLF; V: TRBV4-1
CDR3: ASSFMRGQGNTEAF; V: TRBV5-1
CDR3: ASSSTSGANVLT; V: TRBV28
CDR3: ASSLGQGVSGNTIY; V: TRBV11-2
CDR3: ASSSDRAYSNQPQH; V: TRBV5-8
CDR3: ASIEGDLSNQPQH; V: TRBV28
CDR3: ASSPLEGNYEQY; V: TRBV4-1
CDR3: ASSLGVGFTDTQY; V: TRBV7-2
CDR3: ASRPGHTRYEQY; V: TRBV27
CDR3: ASSFLAISSYNEQF; V: TRBV28
CDR3: ASSRITLGPGYGRSDTQY; V: TRBV19
CDR3: ASSFSRKGHYEQY; V: TRBV7-9
CDR3: ASSYRDPSLRGGYT; V: TRBV28
CDR3: ASRPWDRRHNEQF; V: TRBV27
CDR3: ASSSQGTGANVLT; V: TRBV28
CDR3: ASSYGAGDGYT; V: TRBV6-6
CDR3: ASSHDLGTGNTGELF; V: TRBV4-3
CDR3: SVDQGEIRPEAF; V: TRBV29-1
CDR3: ASSQDWGWRNEQF; V: TRBV14
CDR3: ASSLFSRTEDNKNEQF; V: TRBV27
CDR3: ASSWTGNSYEQY; V: TRBV7-8
CDR3: ASSSGGSKNIQY; V: TRBV5-1
CDR3: ASSLSDGLNTEAF; V: TRBV7-8
CDR3: ASSIAGTSGYNEQF; V: TRBV27
CDR3: ASSLEGRTKEKLF; V: TRBV5-1
CDR3: ASSQDHQGADSGNTIY; V: TRBV4-2
CDR3: ASSLGTGPRYGV; V: TRBV5-6
CDR3: ASSSLPGRYGYT; V: TRBV7-8
CDR3: ASRNSGTAYEQY; V: TRBV28
CDR3: ASSLAGNPDTQY; V: TRBV11-2
CDR3: ASLGVVTGGNEKLF; V: TRBV2